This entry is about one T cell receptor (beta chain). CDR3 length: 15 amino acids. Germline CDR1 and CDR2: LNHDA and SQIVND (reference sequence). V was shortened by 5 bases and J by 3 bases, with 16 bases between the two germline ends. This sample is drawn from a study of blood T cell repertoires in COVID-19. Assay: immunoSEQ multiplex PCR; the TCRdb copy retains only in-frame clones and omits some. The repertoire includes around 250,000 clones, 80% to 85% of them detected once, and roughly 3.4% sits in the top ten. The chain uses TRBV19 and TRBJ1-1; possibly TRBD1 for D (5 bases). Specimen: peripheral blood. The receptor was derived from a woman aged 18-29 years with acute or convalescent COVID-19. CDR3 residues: CASSSHHQGYTEAFF. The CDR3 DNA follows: TGTGCCAGTAGTTCCCACCATCAGGGCTACACTGAAGCTTTCTTT.